This T cell receptor beta chain comes out of a study of T-cell memory formation after mild COVID-19. General study points: Those CD4+ clones that contracted were mainly in CM and EM (CD8+ ones in EMRA). Clones that contracted from day 15 to 85 had balanced CD4/CD8; later expanders were CD4+ biased.

The V and J ends lost 6 bases and 2 bases, in that order; junction bases with no gene match: 5. CDR1 is SNHLY, CDR2 FYNNEI, per germline. The CDR3 extends over 15 amino acids. TCRdb reanalysed the 5' RACE reads using MiXCR and keeps one entry per CDR3 protein. Here the sample spans 540,000 or so distinct CDR3 sequences, roughly 20% being singletons. Note on this clonotype: The antigen remains unidentified.

The sequencing sample was made of PBMCs or a T cell subset sorted from them (not recorded which). This receptor was obtained from an adult woman who had mild COVID-19 (a few samples of this study predate the infection). Cell type and time point are not known. The chain recombines TRBV2 with TRBJ2-3, with TRBD2 matching over 10 bases. The CDR3 DNA reads TGTGCCAGCAGCAAAGGACTAGCGGACACAGATACGCAGTATTTT. Its translation is CASSKGLADTDTQYF.